This paragraph covers one T cell receptor beta chain sequence. Its antigen is still unknown. These data originate in a study of cytomegalovirus exposure and HLA in healthy donors. Points from the study as a whole: For presence/absence analyses, sequencing depth was assumed to be roughly uniform across donors. V segments that were indistinguishable, TRBV6-2 and TRBV6-3 among them, were omitted from analysis.

Both 60 Vbeta primers and 13 Jbeta primers went into the PCR. TCRdb's table, derived via immunoSEQ multiplex PCR, lists solely in-frame clones and lacks some. This repertoire shows roughly 71,000 clones, 65% to 80% found once; its top ten account for roughly 21%. This CDR3 spans 13 amino acids. The ends were cut back, 5 bases at V and 8 bases at J, with 13 bases in the middle. Germline CDR1 ENHRY, CDR2 SYGVKD. The origin of this receptor is a man between 40 and 49 years old in good health and CMV-seropositive. The specimen sequenced was PBMCs. The chain employs TRBV10-3 and TRBJ2-1; no definite D call. CDR3 DNA: TGTGCCATCAGTCCCACCGATTTAGATGAGCAGTTCTTC. It is translated as CAISPTDLDEQFF.